This TCR beta chain was found in a study of blood T cell repertoires in COVID-19. Study-wide background: Samples representing acute and convalescent COVID-19 were sourced from the United States, Italy and Spain. Sample material is recorded as cDNA or gDNA derived from T cells, B-cell-depleted T cells, or PBMCs.

The Seattle patients joined while their infection was active and were tracked longitudinally afterward. V shed 4 bases and J 1 base; nucleotides not matched to a gene: 8. The CDR3 is 16 amino acids. The germline CDR1 and CDR2 sequences are SGHKS and YYEKEE (reference sequence). Repertoires were generated with immunoSEQ multiplex PCR, while TCRdb's copy carries only in-frame clones and drops some. The repertoire holds about 100,000 clones, with 87% as singletons. The specimen was peripheral blood. The TCR was taken from a woman aged 50 to 60 with COVID-19, enrolled during active disease. The chain links TRBV5-5 to TRBJ2-5; 9 positions agree with TRBD1. The CDR3 DNA reads as TGTGCCAGCAGCCAAGGGACAGGGAATTTCCAAGAGACCCAGTACTTC. Translated, it gives CASSQGTGNFQETQYF.